This T cell receptor beta chain comes out of a study of T-cell memory formation after mild COVID-19. TCRdb processed the 5' RACE reads anew with MiXCR; each CDR3 protein has one entry. The table has 130,000 to 150,000 distinct CDR3 sequences, 15% to 20% seen once; the top ten hold approximately 2.3%. Trimming removed 0 bases at V and 5 bases at J, with 11 bases between. Germline values: CDR1 SGHRS, CDR2 YFSETQ. The CDR3 runs to 14 residues. The receptor's source is an adult woman who had mild COVID-19 (a few samples of this study predate the infection). Cell type and time point are not known. The gene calls are TRBV5-1 and TRBJ2-5, with D perhaps TRBD2 (5 bases). The material sequenced was PBMCs or a T cell subset sorted from them (not recorded which). DNA of the CDR3: TGCGCCAGCAGCTTGGGGGGAGCGTTGGAGACCCAGTACTTC. Protein sequence: CASSLGGALETQYF.